The entry below describes one TCR beta chain. The antigen remains unidentified. The source of the sample is a study of blood T cells in healthy people across ages. Broader study findings: Calculation of diversity from one million T cells yielded estimates considered to be underestimates.

The V gene lost 7 bases and the J gene lost 7 bases, with 11 bases spanning the gap. The V gene's germline CDR1 is SNHLY and CDR2 FYNNEI. CDR3 length equals 12 residues. Isolation yielded PBMCs, at least 6.5 million per sample, in every case. A second PCR, run for roughly 7 to 12 cycles, used a sample-barcoded 5' primer plus a J-beta primer mix. TCRdb passed the 5' RACE reads through MiXCR, listing each CDR3 protein once. Among around 780,000 distinct CDR3 sequences listed, approximately 24% were seen once. These data also formed part of another study, on T cells of mothers and their children. This second study notes: Extracted RNA, in its entirety, went into cDNA synthesis at roughly 1.4 ug per 15 ul. For each mother, over 9 million TCR beta CDR3 reads were obtained, and for each child, around 3.1 million.

V is TRBV2 and J is TRBJ2-1; D may be TRBD1 or TRBD2 (5 bases each). This TCR was recovered from a boy aged 10-17 years in good health. The material sequenced was blood. CDR3 nucleotides: TGTGCCAGCACTGGGGACGTAAATGAGCAGTTCTTC. Protein sequence: CASTGDVNEQFF.